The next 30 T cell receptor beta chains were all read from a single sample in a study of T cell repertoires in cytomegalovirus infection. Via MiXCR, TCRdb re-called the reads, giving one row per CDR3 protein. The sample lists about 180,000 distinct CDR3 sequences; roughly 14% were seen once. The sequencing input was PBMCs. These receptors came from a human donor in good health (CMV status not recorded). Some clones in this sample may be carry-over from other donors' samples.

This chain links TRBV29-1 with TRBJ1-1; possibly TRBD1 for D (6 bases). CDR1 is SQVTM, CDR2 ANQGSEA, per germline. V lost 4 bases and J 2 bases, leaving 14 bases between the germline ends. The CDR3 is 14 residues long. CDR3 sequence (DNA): TGCAGCGTTGGACAGGCCGAAACCAACACTGAAGCTTTCTTT. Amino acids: CSVGQAETNTEAFF.

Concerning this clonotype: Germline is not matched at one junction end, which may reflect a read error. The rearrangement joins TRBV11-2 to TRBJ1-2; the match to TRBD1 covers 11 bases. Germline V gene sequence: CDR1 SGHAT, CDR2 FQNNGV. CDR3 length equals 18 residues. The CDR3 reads CTSRALRTGGLANYGYTF. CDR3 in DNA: TGTACCAGCAGAGCCCTTAGGACAGGGGGCCTCGCTAACTATGGCTACACCTTC.

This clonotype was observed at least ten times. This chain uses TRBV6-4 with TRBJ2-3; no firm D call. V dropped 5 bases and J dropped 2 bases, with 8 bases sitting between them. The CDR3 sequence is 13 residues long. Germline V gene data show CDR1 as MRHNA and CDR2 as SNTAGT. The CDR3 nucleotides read TGTGCCAGCAGTCGGGCTTTCACAGATACGCAGTATTTT. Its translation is CASSRAFTDTQYF.

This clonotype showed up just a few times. This chain's CDR3 is CSVGLPTEAFF. DNA for the CDR3: TGCAGCGTTGGTCTTCCCACTGAAGCTTTCTTT. This chain connects TRBV29-1 to TRBJ1-1; no clear D. Germline CDR1 SQVTM, CDR2 ANQGSEA. The V and J ends lost 4 bases and 4 bases respectively, with 7 bases between them. This CDR3 contains 11 residues.

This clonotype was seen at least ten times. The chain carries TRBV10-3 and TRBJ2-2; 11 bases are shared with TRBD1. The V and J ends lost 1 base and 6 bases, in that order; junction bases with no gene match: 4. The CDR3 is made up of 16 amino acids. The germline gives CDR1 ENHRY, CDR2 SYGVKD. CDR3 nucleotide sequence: TGTGCCATCAGTGAGTTTGGACAGGGGGCTTCCGGGGAGCTGTTTTTT. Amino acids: CAISEFGQGASGELFF.

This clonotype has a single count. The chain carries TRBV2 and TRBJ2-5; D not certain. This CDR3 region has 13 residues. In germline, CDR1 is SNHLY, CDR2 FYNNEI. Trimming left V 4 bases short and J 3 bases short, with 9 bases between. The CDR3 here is CASSVGDKETQYF. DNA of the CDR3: TGTGCCAGCAGTGTGGGTGATAAAGAGACCCAGTACTTC.

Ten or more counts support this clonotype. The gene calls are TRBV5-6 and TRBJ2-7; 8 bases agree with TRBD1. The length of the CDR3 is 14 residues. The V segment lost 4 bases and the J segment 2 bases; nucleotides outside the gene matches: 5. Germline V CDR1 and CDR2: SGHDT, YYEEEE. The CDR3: CASSLTGGTYEQYF. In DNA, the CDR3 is TGTGCCAGCAGCCTAACAGGGGGGACCTACGAGCAGTACTTC.

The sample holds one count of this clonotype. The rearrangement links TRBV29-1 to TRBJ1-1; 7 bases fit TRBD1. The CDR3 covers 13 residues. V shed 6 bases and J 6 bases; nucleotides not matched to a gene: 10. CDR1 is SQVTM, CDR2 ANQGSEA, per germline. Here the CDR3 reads CSVMDRTNSEAFF. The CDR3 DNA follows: TGCAGCGTCATGGACAGGACAAACTCTGAAGCTTTCTTT.

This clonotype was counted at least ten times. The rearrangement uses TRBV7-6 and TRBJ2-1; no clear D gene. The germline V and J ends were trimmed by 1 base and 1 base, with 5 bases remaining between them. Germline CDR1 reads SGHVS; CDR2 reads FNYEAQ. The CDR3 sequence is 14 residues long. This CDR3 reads CASSLGLSYNEQFF. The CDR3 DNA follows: TGTGCCAGCAGCTTAGGGCTATCCTACAATGAGCAGTTCTTC.

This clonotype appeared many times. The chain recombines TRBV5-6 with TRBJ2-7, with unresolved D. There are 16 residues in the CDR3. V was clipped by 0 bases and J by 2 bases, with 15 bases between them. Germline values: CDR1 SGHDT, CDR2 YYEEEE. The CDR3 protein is CASSLAFGQATYEQYF. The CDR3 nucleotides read TGTGCCAGCAGCTTGGCCTTCGGGCAGGCCACCTACGAGCAGTACTTC.

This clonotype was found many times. The CDR3, as DNA: TGTGCCAGCAGCTTAAGAACCCCGGACGAGGGGGCCATTCAGTACTTC. Translating gives CASSLRTPDEGAIQYF. The chain employs TRBV11-2 and TRBJ2-4, with TRBD1 matching 7 bases. In germline, CDR1 is SGHAT, CDR2 FQNNGV. The CDR3 extends over 16 amino acids. J gave up 9 bases and V 2 bases, and 13 bases lay outside the gene matches.

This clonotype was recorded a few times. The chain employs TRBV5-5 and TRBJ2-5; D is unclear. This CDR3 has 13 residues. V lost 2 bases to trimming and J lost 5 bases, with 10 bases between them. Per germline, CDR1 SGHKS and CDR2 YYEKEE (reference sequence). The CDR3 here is CASSFSSVETQYF. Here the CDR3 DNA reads TGTGCCAGCAGCTTCTCTTCAGTGGAGACCCAGTACTTC.

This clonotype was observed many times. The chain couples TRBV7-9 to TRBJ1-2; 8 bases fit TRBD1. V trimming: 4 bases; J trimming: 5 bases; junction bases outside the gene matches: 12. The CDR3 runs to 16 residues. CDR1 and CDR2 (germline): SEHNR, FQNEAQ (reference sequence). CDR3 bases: TGTGCCAGCAGCTCCTTTCCCGGGACAGGCCCATATGGCTACACCTTC. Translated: CASSSFPGTGPYGYTF.

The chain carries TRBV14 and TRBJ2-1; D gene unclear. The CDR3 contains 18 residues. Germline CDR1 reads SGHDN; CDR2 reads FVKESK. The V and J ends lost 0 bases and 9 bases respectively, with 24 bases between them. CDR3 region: CASSQEAEDLGFMGEQFF. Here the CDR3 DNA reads TGTGCCAGCAGCCAAGAAGCCGAGGACCTAGGATTTATGGGTGAGCAGTTCTTC. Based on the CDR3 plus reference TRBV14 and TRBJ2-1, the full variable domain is EAGVTQFPSHSVIEKGQTVTLRCDPISGHDNLYWYRRVMGKEIKFLLHFVKESKQDESGMPNNRFLAERTGGTYSTLKVQPAELEDSGVYFCASSQEAEDLGFMGEQFFGPGTRLTVL.

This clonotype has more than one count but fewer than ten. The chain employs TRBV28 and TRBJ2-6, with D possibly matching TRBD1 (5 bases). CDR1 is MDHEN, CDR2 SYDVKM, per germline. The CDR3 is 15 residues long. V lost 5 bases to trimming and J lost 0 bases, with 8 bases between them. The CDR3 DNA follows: TGTGCCAGCAGTAACAGGAGCTCTGGGGCCAACGTCCTGACTTTC. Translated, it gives CASSNRSSGANVLTF.

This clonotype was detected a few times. The CDR3: CASFERGFLNEQFF. The CDR3 coding sequence is TGTGCCAGCTTTGAAAGGGGGTTCCTCAATGAGCAGTTCTTC. This sequence joins TRBV5-6 and TRBJ2-1; D perhaps matches TRBD1 (6 bases). CDR1 and CDR2 (germline): SGHDT, YYEEEE. V was pared by 7 bases and J by 6 bases, with 17 bases between. CDR3 length: 14 residues.

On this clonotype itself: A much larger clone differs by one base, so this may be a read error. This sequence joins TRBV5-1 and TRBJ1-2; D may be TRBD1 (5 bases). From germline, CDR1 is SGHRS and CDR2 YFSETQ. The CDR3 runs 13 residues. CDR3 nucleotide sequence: TGCGCCAACAGCCCCCCCCAGGGACATGGCTACACCTTC. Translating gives CANSPPQGHGYTF.

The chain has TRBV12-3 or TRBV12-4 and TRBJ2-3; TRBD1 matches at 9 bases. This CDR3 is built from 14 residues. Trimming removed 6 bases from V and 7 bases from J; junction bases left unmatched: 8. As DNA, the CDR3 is TGTGCCAGCAGCCCGGGACAGGGTCGATATACGCAGTATTTT. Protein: CASSPGQGRYTQYF.

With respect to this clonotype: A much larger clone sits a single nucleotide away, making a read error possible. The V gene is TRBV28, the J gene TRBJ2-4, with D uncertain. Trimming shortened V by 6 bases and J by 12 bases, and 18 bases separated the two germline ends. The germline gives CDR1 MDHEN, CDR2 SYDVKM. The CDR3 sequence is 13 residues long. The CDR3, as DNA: TGTGCCAGCAGCTCCTCTTCGGGTCCCAGTCAGTACTTC. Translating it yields CASSSSSGPSQYF.

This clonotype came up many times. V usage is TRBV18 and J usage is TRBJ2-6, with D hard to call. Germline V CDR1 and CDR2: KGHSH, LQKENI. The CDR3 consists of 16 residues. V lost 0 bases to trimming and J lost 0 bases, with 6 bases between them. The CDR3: CASSPPAFSGANVLTF. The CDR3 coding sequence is TGTGCCAGCTCACCACCTGCATTCTCTGGGGCCAACGTCCTGACTTTC.

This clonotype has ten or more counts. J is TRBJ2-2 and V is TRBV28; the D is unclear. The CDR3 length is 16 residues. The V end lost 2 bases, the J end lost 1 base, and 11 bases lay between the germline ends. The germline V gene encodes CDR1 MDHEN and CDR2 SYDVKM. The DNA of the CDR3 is TGTGCCAGCAGTTTACCAGGCGTTTTGAACACCGGGGAGCTGTTTTTT. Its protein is CASSLPGVLNTGELFF. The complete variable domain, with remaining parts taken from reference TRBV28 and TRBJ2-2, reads DVKVTQSSRYLVKRTGEKVFLECVQDMDHENMFWYRQDPGLGLRLIYFSYDVKMKEKGDIPEGYSVSREKKERFSLILESASTNQTSMYLCASSLPGVLNTGELFFGEGSRLTVL.

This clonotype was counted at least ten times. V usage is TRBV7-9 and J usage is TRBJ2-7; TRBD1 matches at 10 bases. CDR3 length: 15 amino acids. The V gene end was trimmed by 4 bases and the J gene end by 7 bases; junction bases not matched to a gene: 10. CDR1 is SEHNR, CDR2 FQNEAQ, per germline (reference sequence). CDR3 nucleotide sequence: TGTGCCAGCAGCTCCCGGGACAGGGGTCAAGTGGAGCAGTACTTC. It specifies CASSSRDRGQVEQYF. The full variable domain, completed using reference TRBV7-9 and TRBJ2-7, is DTGVSQNPRHKITKRGQNVTFRCDPISEHNRLYWYRQTLGQGPEFLTYFQNEAQLEKSRLLSDRFSAERPKGSFSTLEIQRTEQGDSAMYLCASSSRDRGQVEQYFGPGTRLTVT.

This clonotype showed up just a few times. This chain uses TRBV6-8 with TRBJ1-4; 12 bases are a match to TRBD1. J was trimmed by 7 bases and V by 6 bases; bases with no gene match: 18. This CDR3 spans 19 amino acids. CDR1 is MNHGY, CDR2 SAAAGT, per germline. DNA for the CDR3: TGTGCCAGCAGGGAGCTTCCGGGACAGGGGGCGATGAGTCGTGAAAAACTGTTTTTT. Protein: CASRELPGQGAMSREKLFF.

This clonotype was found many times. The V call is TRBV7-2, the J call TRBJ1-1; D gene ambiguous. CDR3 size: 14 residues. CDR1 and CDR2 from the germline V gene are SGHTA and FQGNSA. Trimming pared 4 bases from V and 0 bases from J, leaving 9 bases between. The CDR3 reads CASSSLGLNTEAFF. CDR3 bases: TGTGCCAGCAGCTCTCTGGGGTTGAACACTGAAGCTTTCTTT. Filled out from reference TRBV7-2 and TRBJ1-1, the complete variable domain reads GAGVSQSPSNKVTEKGKDVELRCDPISGHTALYWYRQSLGQGLEFLIYFQGNSAPDKSGLPSDRFSAERTGGSVSTLTIQRTQQEDSAVYLCASSSLGLNTEAFFGQGTRLTVV.

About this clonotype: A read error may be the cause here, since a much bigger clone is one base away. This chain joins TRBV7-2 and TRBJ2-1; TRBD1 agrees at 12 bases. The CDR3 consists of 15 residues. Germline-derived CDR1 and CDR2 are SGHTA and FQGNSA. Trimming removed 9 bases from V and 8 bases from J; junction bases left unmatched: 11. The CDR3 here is CARKISGTGGDEQFF. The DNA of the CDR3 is TGTGCCAGAAAGATATCCGGGACAGGGGGCGATGAGCAGTTCTTC.

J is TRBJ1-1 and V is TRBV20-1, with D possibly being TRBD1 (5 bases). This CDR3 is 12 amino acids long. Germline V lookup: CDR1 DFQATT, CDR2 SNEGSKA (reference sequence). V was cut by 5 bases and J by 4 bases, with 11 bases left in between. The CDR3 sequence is CSALLRGTEAFF. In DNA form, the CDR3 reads TGCAGTGCTTTATTGAGGGGCACTGAAGCTTTCTTT.

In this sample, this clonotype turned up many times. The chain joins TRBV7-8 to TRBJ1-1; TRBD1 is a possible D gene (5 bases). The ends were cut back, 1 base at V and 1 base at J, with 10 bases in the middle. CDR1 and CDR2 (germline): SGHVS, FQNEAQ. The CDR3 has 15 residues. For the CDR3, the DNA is TGTGCCAGCAGCTTAGTTCAAGGGACGAACACTGAAGCTTTCTTT. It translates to CASSLVQGTNTEAFF.

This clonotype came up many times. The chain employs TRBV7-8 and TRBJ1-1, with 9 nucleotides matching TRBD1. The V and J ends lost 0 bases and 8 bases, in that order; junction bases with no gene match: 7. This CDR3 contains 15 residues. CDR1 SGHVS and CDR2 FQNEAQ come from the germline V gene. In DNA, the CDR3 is TGTGCCAGCAGCTTAGCCGGGACAGGGAGTGTAGAAGCTTTCTTT. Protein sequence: CASSLAGTGSVEAFF.

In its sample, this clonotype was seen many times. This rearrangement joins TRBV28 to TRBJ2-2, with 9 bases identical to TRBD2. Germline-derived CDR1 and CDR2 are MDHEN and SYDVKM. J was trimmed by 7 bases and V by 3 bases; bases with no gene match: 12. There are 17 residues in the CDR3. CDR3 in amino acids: CASSLPLAGPGGGELFF. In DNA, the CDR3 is TGTGCCAGCAGTTTGCCTCTAGCGGGACCCGGGGGCGGGGAGCTGTTTTTT.

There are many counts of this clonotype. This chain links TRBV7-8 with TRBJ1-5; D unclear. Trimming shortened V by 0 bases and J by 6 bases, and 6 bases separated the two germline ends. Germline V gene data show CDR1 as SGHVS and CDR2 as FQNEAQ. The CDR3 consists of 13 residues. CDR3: CASSLATGQPQHF. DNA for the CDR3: TGTGCCAGCAGCTTAGCGACCGGTCAGCCCCAGCATTTT.